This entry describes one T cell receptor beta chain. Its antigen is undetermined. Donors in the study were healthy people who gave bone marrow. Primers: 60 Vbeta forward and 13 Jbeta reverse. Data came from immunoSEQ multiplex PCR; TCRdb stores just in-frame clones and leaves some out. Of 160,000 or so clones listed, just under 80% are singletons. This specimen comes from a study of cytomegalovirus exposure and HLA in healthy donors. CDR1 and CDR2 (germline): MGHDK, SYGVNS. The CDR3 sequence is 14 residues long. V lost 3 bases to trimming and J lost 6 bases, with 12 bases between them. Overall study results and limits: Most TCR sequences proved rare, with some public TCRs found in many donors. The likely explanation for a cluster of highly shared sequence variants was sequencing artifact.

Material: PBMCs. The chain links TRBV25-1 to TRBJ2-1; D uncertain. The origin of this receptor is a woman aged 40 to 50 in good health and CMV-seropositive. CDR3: CASSDLKELNEQFF. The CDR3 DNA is TGTGCCAGCAGTGACCTCAAGGAGCTCAATGAGCAGTTCTTC.